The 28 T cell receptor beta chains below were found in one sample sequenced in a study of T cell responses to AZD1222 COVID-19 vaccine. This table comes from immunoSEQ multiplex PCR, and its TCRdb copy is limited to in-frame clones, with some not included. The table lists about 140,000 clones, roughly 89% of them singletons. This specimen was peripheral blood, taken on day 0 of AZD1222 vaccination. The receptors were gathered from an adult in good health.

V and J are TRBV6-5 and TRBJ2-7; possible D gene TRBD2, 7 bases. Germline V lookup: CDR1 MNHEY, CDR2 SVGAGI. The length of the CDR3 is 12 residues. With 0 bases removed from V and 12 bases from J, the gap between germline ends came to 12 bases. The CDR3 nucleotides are TGTGCCAGCAGTTACTCGGCGGGGGCGTTGTACTTC. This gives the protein CASSYSAGALYF.

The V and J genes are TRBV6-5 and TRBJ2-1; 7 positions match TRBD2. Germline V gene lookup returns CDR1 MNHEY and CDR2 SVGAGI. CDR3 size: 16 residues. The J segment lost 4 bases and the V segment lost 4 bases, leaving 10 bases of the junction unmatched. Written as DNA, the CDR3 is TGTGCCAGCAGTTCCGGTGGGAGGGGCTCATACAATGAGCAGTTCTTC. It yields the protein CASSSGGRGSYNEQFF.

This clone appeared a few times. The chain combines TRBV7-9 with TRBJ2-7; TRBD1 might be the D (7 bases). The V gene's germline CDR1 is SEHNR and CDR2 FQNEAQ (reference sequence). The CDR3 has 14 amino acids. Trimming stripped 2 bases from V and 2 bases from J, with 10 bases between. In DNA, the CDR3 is TGTGCCAGCAGCTTACAGGGGGGTACCTACGAGCAGTACTTC. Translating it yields CASSLQGGTYEQYF.

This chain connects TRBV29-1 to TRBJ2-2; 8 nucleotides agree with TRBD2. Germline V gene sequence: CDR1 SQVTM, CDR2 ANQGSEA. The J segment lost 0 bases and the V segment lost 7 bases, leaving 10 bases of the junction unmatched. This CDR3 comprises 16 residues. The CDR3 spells CSGHFFSGTNTGELFF. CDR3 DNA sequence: TGCAGCGGCCACTTTTTTAGCGGGACGAACACCGGGGAGCTGTTTTTT.

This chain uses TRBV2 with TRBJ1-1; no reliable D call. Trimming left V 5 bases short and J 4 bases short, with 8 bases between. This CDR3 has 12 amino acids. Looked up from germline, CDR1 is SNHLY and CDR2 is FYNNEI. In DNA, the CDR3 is TGTGCCAGCAGTACAGAGAGCACTGAAGCTTTCTTT. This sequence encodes CASSTESTEAFF.

The CDR3 DNA reads as TGTGCCAGCAGTGAGGATGCTAGCGGGAGGTTGGATACGCAGTATTTT. Its translation: CASSEDASGRLDTQYF. This chain links TRBV2 with TRBJ2-3, with TRBD2 matching over 11 bases. Germline values: CDR1 SNHLY, CDR2 FYNNEI. The CDR3 spans 16 residues. V lost 3 bases to trimming and J lost 6 bases; unmatched junction nucleotides: 8.

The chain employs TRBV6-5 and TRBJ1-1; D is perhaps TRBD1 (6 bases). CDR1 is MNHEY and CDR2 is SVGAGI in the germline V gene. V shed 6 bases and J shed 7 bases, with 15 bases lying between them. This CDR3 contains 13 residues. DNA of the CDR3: TGTGCCAGCAGAAATCCGGGACAACTTGAAGCTTTCTTT. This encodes CASRNPGQLEAFF.

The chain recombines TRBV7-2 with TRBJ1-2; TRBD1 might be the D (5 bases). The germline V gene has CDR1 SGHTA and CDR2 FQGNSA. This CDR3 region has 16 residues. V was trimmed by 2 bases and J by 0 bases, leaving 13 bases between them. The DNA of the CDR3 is TGTGCCAGCAGCTTAAGTGCAGGGTTGGCTAACTATGGCTACACCTTC. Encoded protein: CASSLSAGLANYGYTF.

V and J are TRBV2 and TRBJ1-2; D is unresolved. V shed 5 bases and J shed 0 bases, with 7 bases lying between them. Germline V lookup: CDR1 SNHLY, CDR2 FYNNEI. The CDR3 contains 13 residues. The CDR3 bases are TGTGCCAGCAGTTCGGGATCTAACTATGGCTACACCTTC. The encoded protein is CASSSGSNYGYTF.

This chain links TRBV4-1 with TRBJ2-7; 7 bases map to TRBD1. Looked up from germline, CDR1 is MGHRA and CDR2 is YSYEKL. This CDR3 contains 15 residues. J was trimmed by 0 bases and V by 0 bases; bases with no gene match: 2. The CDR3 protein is CASSQEGQLSYEQYF. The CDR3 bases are TGCGCCAGCAGCCAAGAGGGACAGCTCTCCTACGAGCAGTACTTC.

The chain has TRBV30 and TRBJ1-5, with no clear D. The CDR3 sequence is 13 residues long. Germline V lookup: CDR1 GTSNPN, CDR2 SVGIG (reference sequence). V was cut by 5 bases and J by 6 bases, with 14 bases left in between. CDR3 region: CAWAVGARQPQHF. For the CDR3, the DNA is TGTGCCTGGGCCGTGGGAGCTCGTCAGCCCCAGCATTTT. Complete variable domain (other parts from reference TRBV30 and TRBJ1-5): SQTIHQWPATLVQPVGSPLSLECTVEGTSNPNLYWYRQAAGRGLQLLFYSVGIGQISSEVPQNLSASRPQDRQFILSSKKLLLSDSGFYLCAWAVGARQPQHFGDGTRLSIL.

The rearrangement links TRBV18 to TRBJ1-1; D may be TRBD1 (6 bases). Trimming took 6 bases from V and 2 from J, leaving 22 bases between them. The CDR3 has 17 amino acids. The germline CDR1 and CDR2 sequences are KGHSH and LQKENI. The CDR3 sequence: CASSGSGAGVLNTEAFF. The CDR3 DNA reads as TGTGCCAGCTCCGGTTCGGGGGCAGGGGTTCTTAACACTGAAGCTTTCTTT.

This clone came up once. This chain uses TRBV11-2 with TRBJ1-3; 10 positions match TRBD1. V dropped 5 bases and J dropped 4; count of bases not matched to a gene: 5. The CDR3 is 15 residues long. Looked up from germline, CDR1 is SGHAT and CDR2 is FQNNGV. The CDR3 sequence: CASSPRTGGGNTIYF. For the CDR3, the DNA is TGTGCCAGCAGCCCCCGGACAGGGGGAGGAAACACCATATATTTT. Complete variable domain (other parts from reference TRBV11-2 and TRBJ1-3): EAGVAQSPRYKIIEKRQSVAFWCNPISGHATLYWYQQILGQGPKLLIQFQNNGVVDDSQLPKDRFSAERLKGVDSTLKIQPAKLEDSAVYLCASSPRTGGGNTIYFGEGSWLTVV.

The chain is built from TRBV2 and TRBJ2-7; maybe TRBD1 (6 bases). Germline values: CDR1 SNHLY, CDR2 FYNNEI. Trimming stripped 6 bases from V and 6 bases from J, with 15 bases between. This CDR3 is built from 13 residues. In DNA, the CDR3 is TGTGCCAGCAGCCCACAGGGTTTCGGCGAGCAGTACTTC. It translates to CASSPQGFGEQYF.

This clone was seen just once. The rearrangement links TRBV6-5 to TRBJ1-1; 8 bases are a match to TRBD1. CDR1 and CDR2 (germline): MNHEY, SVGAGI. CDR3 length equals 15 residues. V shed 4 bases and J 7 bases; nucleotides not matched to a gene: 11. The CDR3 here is CASSFFPGQAYEAFF. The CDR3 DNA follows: TGTGCCAGCAGTTTCTTCCCGGGACAGGCCTATGAAGCTTTCTTT.

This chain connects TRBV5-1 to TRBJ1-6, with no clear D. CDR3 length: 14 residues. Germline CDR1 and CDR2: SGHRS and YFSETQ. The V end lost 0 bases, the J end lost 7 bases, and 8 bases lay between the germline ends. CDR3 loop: CASSLGAVNSPLHF. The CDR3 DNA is TGCGCCAGCAGCTTGGGGGCAGTGAATTCACCCCTCCACTTT.

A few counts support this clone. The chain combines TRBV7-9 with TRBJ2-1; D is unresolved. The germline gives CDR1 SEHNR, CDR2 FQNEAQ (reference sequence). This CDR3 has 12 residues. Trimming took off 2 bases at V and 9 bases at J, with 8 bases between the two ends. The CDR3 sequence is CASSLNVAEQFF. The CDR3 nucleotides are TGTGCCAGCAGCTTAAACGTTGCTGAGCAGTTCTTC.

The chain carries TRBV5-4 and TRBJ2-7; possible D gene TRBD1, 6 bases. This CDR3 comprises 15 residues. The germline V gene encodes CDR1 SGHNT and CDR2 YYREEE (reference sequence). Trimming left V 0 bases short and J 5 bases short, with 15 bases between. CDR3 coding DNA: TGTGCCAGCAGCTTGGAGGGCAGGGGAATAAACGAGCAGTACTTC. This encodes CASSLEGRGINEQYF.

The CDR3 sequence: CANFRRPDTEAFF. The CDR3 DNA follows: TGTGCCAACTTTAGAAGACCCGACACTGAAGCTTTCTTT. The V call is TRBV11-3, the J call TRBJ1-1; D call uncertain. Per the germline V gene, CDR1 is SGHNT and CDR2 is YENEEA. The CDR3 loop spans 13 amino acids. V lost 10 bases and J 3 bases, leaving 15 bases between the germline ends.

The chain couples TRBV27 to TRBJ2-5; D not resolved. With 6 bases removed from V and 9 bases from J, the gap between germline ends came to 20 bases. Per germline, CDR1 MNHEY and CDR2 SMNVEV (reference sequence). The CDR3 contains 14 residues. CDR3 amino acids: CASRPLLGGVAQYF. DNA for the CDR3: TGTGCCAGCAGGCCACTCTTAGGTGGGGTGGCCCAGTACTTC.

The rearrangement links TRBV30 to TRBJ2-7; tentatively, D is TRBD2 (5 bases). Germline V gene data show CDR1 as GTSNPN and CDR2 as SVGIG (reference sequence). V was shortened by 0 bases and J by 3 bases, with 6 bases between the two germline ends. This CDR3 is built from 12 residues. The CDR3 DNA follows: TGTGCCTGGAGTGTTCGGGACTACGAGCAGTACTTC. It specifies CAWSVRDYEQYF.

CDR3 nucleotides: TGCAGCGTTGCCAGGGGCTCTGGAAACACCATATATTTT. It is translated as CSVARGSGNTIYF. This chain links TRBV29-1 with TRBJ1-3; tentatively, D is TRBD1 (6 bases). The length of the CDR3 is 13 residues. Germline V CDR1 and CDR2: SQVTM, ANQGSEA. Trimming stripped 4 bases from V and 0 bases from J, with 7 bases between.

Written as DNA, the CDR3 is TGCGCCAGCAGCCAAAGTGGGTGGACCGTGTACAATGAGCAGTTCTTC. Amino acids: CASSQSGWTVYNEQFF. The chain couples TRBV4-1 to TRBJ2-1; D unresolved. Germline values: CDR1 MGHRA, CDR2 YSYEKL. This CDR3 is built from 16 residues. Trimming left V 2 bases short and J 4 bases short, with 15 bases between.

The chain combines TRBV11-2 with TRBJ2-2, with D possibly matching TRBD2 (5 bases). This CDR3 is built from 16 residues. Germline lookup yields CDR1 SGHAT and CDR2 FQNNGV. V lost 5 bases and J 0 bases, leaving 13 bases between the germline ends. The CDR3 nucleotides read TGTGCCAGCAGCCCCCCCGGACTCTCGAACACCGGGGAGCTGTTTTTT. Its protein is CASSPPGLSNTGELFF.

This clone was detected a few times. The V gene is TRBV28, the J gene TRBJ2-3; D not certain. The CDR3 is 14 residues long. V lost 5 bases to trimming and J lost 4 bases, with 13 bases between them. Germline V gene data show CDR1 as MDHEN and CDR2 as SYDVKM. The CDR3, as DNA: TGTGCCAGCAGTCCCCAATACGCTTCAGATACGCAGTATTTT. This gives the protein CASSPQYASDTQYF.

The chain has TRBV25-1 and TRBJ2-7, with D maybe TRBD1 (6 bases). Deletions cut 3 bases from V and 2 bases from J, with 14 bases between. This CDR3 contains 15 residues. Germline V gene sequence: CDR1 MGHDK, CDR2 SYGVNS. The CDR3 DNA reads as TGTGCCAGCAGTGACCCCGCAGGGGTCACCTACGAGCAGTACTTC. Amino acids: CASSDPAGVTYEQYF.

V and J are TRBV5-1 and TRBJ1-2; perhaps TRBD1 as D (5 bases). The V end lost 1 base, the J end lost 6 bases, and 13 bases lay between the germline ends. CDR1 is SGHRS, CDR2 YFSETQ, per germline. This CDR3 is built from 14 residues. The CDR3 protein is CASSLRSQGDGYTF. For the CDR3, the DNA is TGCGCCAGCAGCTTGAGGAGTCAGGGCGATGGCTACACCTTC.

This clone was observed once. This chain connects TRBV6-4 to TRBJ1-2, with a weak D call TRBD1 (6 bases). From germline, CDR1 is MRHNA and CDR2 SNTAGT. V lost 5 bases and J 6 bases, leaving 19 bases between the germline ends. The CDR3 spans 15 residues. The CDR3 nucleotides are TGTGCCAGCAGTCCTGAAAGAGGGGGAGCGGATGGCTACACCTTC. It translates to CASSPERGGADGYTF.